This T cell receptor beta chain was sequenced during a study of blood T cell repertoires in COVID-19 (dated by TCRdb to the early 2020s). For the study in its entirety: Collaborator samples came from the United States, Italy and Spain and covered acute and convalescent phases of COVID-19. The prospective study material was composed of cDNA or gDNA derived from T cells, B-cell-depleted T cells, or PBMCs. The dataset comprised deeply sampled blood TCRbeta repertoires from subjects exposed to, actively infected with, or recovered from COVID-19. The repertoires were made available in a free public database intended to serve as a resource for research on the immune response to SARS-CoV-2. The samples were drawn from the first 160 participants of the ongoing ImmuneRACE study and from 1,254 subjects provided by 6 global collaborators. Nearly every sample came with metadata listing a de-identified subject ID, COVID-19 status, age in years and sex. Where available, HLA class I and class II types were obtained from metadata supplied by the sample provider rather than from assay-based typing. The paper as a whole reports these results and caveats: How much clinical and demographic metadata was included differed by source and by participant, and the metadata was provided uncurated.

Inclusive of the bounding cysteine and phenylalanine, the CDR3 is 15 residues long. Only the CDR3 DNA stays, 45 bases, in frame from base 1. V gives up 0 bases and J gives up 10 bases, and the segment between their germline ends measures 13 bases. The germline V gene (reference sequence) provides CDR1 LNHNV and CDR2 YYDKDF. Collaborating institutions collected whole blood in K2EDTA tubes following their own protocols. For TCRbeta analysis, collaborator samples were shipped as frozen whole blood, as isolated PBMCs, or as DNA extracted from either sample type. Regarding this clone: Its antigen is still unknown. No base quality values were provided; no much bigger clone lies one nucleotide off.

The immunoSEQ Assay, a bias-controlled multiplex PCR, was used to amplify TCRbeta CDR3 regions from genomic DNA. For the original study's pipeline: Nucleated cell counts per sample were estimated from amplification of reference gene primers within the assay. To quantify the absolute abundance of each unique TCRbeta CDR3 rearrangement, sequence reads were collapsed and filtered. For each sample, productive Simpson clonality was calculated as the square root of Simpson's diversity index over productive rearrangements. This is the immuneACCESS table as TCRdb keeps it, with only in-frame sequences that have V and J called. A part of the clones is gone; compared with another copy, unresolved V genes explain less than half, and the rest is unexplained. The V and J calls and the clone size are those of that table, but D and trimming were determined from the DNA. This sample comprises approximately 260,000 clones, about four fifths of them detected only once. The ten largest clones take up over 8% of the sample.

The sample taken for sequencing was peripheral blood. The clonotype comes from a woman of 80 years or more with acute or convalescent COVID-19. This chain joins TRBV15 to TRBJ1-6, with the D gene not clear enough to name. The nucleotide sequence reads TGTGCCACCAGCAGAGATCGGGGTGGAGGGTCACCCCTCCACTTT. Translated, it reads CATSRDRGGGSPLHF.